These 28 T cell receptor beta chains were all obtained from the same sample, sequenced in a study of OX40 agonist ivuxolimab in advanced cancers. TCRdb's copy holds only in-frame clones and misses some; the assay was immunoSEQ multiplex PCR. The sample holds 30,000 to 45,000 clones, about 89% seen once. The material sequenced was CD4+ or CD8+ T cells sorted from blood, taken in a trial of the OX40 agonist ivuxolimab. These receptors were collected from an adult with an advanced solid tumor such as melanoma, head and neck, liver or kidney cancer.

This chain uses TRBV19 with TRBJ2-1; either TRBD1 or TRBD2 may supply D (6 bases each). Germline loops: CDR1 LNHDA, CDR2 SQIVND (reference sequence). Trimming took 7 bases from V and 2 from J, leaving 12 bases between them. The CDR3 is 14 residues long. The CDR3 coding sequence is TGTGCCAGTACGCGGGACAATACCTACAATGAGCAGTTCTTC. Amino acids: CASTRDNTYNEQFF.

The chain has TRBV4-1 and TRBJ1-1; the D is unclear. CDR3 length: 13 amino acids. Germline CDR1 reads MGHRA; CDR2 reads YSYEKL. The germline V and J ends were trimmed by 5 bases and 7 bases, with 14 bases remaining between them. The CDR3: CASSTLNVDEAFF. CDR3 coding DNA: TGCGCCAGCAGCACGCTGAACGTTGATGAAGCTTTCTTT.

This clone was counted once. V is TRBV20-1 and J is TRBJ1-2; 9 positions match TRBD1. The junction had 3 bases not matched to a gene; V was cut back by 5 bases and J by 8 bases. CDR1 and CDR2 (germline): DFQATT, SNEGSKA (reference sequence). The CDR3 has 11 amino acids. This chain's CDR3 is CSAGTGYGYTF. The CDR3 nucleotides read TGCAGTGCTGGGACAGGGTACGGCTACACCTTC.

The chain employs TRBV6-1 and TRBJ2-3; 9 bases are shared with TRBD2. The CDR3 runs 14 residues. Losses at the gene ends were 9 bases for V and 8 bases for J; bases not matched to a gene: 12. Germline V lookup: CDR1 MNHNS, CDR2 SASEGT. Written as DNA, the CDR3 is TGTGCCAGTCTGGCGGGGGGGTTCGATATTACGCAGTATTTT. It encodes CASLAGGFDITQYF.

The V gene is TRBV6-5, the J gene TRBJ1-5, with 9 bases lining up with TRBD1. The CDR3 consists of 13 residues. Trimming at V came to 6 bases and at J to 7 bases, leaving 4 bases not matched to a gene. Per the germline V gene, CDR1 is MNHEY and CDR2 is SVGAGI. The chain's CDR3 is CASSRQGGQPQHF. The DNA for the CDR3 is TGTGCCAGCAGCCGACAGGGGGGCCAGCCCCAGCATTTT.

The chain recombines TRBV5-1 with TRBJ2-1; 7 bases line up with TRBD1. This CDR3 is 13 amino acids long. V lost 4 bases to trimming and J lost 7 bases; unmatched junction nucleotides: 5. CDR1 SGHRS and CDR2 YFSETQ come from the germline V gene. This chain's CDR3 is CASSTTGRNEQFF. In DNA form, the CDR3 reads TGCGCCAGCAGCACGACAGGGCGGAATGAGCAGTTCTTC. Combining the CDR3 with reference TRBV5-1 and TRBJ2-1 gives the whole variable domain KAGVTQTPRYLIKTRGQQVTLSCSPISGHRSVSWYQQTPGQGLQFLFEYFSETQRNKGNFPGRFSGRQFSNSRSEMNVSTLELGDSALYLCASSTTGRNEQFFGPGTRLTVL.

This chain uses TRBV30 with TRBJ2-1; D is undetermined. The CDR3 has 12 residues. In germline, CDR1 is GTSNPN, CDR2 SVGIG (reference sequence). V was cut by 2 bases and J by 5 bases, with 7 bases left in between. The chain's CDR3 is CAWSSRDNEQFF. The CDR3 DNA follows: TGTGCCTGGAGTAGTAGAGACAATGAGCAGTTCTTC.

This chain joins TRBV5-4 and TRBJ1-1, with no clear D. Germline CDR1 SGHNT, CDR2 YYREEE (reference sequence). The CDR3 is made up of 13 amino acids. V dropped 0 bases and J dropped 3 bases, with 6 bases sitting between them. CDR3 nucleotides: TGTGCCAGCAGCTTGGCTGAGGACACTGAAGCTTTCTTT. Translated, it gives CASSLAEDTEAFF.

The rearrangement joins TRBV6-5 to TRBJ2-2, with 8 nucleotides matching TRBD2. Germline assignment: CDR1 MNHEY and CDR2 SVGAGI. The J segment lost 5 bases and the V segment lost 6 bases, leaving 8 bases of the junction unmatched. The CDR3 is 15 amino acids. For the CDR3, the DNA is TGTGCCAGCAGGATCGGACTAGCTTTTACCGGGGAGCTGTTTTTT. This gives the protein CASRIGLAFTGELFF.

The sample holds one count of this clone. The V and J genes are TRBV9 and TRBJ2-1; 7 bases map to TRBD2. Germline loops: CDR1 SGDLS, CDR2 YYNGEE. This CDR3 is built from 15 residues. V lost 3 bases to trimming and J lost 0 bases; unmatched junction nucleotides: 3. The CDR3 reads CASSGSGVSYNEQFF. In DNA form, the CDR3 reads TGTGCCAGCAGCGGAAGCGGGGTCTCCTACAATGAGCAGTTCTTC.

The chain joins TRBV25-1 to TRBJ2-3; D unresolved. The germline V gene encodes CDR1 MGHDK and CDR2 SYGVNS. The CDR3 has 15 amino acids. Trimming took off 4 bases at V and 0 bases at J, with 11 bases between the two ends. CDR3 sequence: CASSGTQTSTDTQYF. The CDR3 DNA is TGTGCCAGCAGTGGGACGCAAACTAGCACAGATACGCAGTATTTT. Variable domain in full (rest from reference TRBV25-1 and TRBJ2-3): EADIYQTPRYLVIGTGKKITLECSQTMGHDKMYWYQQDPGMELHLIHYSYGVNSTEKGDLSSESTVSRIRTEHFPLTLESARPSHTSQYLCASSGTQTSTDTQYFGPGTRLTVL.

The rearrangement links TRBV5-8 to TRBJ2-5; D remains ambiguous. The CDR3 extends over 12 amino acids. The ends were cut back, 0 bases at V and 5 bases at J, with 5 bases in the middle. Per the germline V gene, CDR1 is SGHTS and CDR2 is YDEGEE. The CDR3 protein is CASSLDRETQYF. CDR3 DNA: TGTGCCAGCAGCTTGGATCGGGAGACCCAGTACTTC. The complete variable domain, with remaining parts taken from reference TRBV5-8 and TRBJ2-5, reads EAGVTQSPTHLIKTRGQQATLRCSPISGHTSVYWYQQALGLGLQFLLWYDEGEERNRGNFPPRFSGRQFPNYSSELNVNALELEDSALYLCASSLDRETQYFGPGTRLLVL.

This chain links TRBV11-3 with TRBJ2-2, with 11 positions matching TRBD2. Trimming removed 2 bases from V and 5 bases from J; junction bases left unmatched: 1. The germline gives CDR1 SGHNT, CDR2 YENEEA. The CDR3 has 15 residues. CDR3 in DNA: TGTGCCAGCAGCTTAAGGACTAGCGGGACCGGGGAGCTGTTTTTT. Amino acids: CASSLRTSGTGELFF.

This rearrangement joins TRBV9 to TRBJ2-3; the match to TRBD2 covers 7 bases. The V gene end was trimmed by 0 bases and the J gene end by 2 bases; junction bases not matched to a gene: 6. This CDR3 comprises 16 residues. Germline assignment: CDR1 SGDLS and CDR2 YYNGEE. The CDR3 reads CASSVENGGNTDTQYF. The CDR3 coding sequence is TGTGCCAGCAGCGTAGAGAACGGGGGGAACACAGATACGCAGTATTTT.

CDR3 residues: CASSRDRNSYEQYF. CDR3 sequence (DNA): TGCGCCAGCAGCCGGGACAGGAACTCCTACGAGCAGTACTTC. The V and J genes are TRBV5-1 and TRBJ2-7; 8 bases fit TRBD1. This CDR3 region has 14 residues. J gave up 0 bases and V 4 bases, and 3 bases lay outside the gene matches. Looked up from germline, CDR1 is SGHRS and CDR2 is YFSETQ.

The chain combines TRBV7-3 with TRBJ2-7; 12 bases are shared with TRBD2. V was clipped by 5 bases and J by 2 bases; unmatched bases: 7. Germline CDR1 and CDR2: SGHTA and FQGTGA. This CDR3 comprises 16 residues. The CDR3 sequence: CASSPTSGGTTYEQYF. CDR3 bases: TGTGCCAGCAGCCCCACTAGCGGGGGGACAACCTACGAGCAGTACTTC.

The rearrangement links TRBV5-1 to TRBJ2-3; 7 nucleotides line up with TRBD2. V was clipped by 3 bases and J by 3 bases; unmatched bases: 10. Germline loops: CDR1 SGHRS, CDR2 YFSETQ. This CDR3 is built from 16 residues. CDR3 region: CASSSEAGPGTDTQYF. CDR3 nucleotides: TGCGCCAGCAGCTCGGAAGCGGGGCCAGGGACAGATACGCAGTATTTT. Drawing the rest from reference TRBV5-1 and TRBJ2-3, the complete variable domain is KAGVTQTPRYLIKTRGQQVTLSCSPISGHRSVSWYQQTPGQGLQFLFEYFSETQRNKGNFPGRFSGRQFSNSRSEMNVSTLELGDSALYLCASSSEAGPGTDTQYFGPGTRLTVL.

The V and J genes are TRBV7-9 and TRBJ2-1; 11 positions agree with TRBD1. CDR1 and CDR2 (germline): SEHNR, FQNEAQ (reference sequence). With 5 bases clipped from V and 9 bases from J, the junction kept 12 bases outside the gene matches. The CDR3 is made up of 16 amino acids. Here the CDR3 DNA reads TGTGCCAGCAGCCCAATTTCGGGACAGGGGGGTGGTGAGCAGTTCTTC. Its translation: CASSPISGQGGGEQFF. Filled out from reference TRBV7-9 and TRBJ2-1, the complete variable domain reads DTGVSQNPRHKITKRGQNVTFRCDPISEHNRLYWYRQTLGQGPEFLTYFQNEAQLEKSRLLSDRFSAERPKGSFSTLEIQRTEQGDSAMYLCASSPISGQGGGEQFFGPGTRLTVL.

The CDR3 DNA follows: TGTGCCAGCGGACAGGGGACCTACGAGCAGTACTTC. Protein: CASGQGTYEQYF. The chain is built from TRBV2 and TRBJ2-7, with 9 positions matching TRBD1. The CDR3 totals 12 residues. After removal of 8 bases from V and 2 bases from J, the junction contained 1 base not matched to a gene. Germline V gene lookup returns CDR1 SNHLY and CDR2 FYNNEI. The variable domain in full, completed from reference TRBV2 and TRBJ2-7, reads EPEVTQTPSHQVTQMGQEVILRCVPISNHLYFYWYRQILGQKVEFLVSFYNNEISEKSEIFDDQFSVERPDGSNFTLKIRSTKLEDSAMYFCASGQGTYEQYFGPGTRLTVT.

V gene TRBV5-1 combines with J gene TRBJ1-2; unclear D gene. The V end was cut by 1 base, the J end by 6 bases, with 10 bases between. CDR1 SGHRS and CDR2 YFSETQ come from the germline V gene. The CDR3 contains 13 residues. CDR3 residues: CASSLSLRDGYTF. Here the CDR3 DNA reads TGCGCCAGCAGCTTGAGCTTGAGGGATGGCTACACCTTC.

The chain employs TRBV4-1 and TRBJ2-7, with D tentatively TRBD1 (5 bases). The CDR3 loop spans 14 amino acids. The ends were cut back, 4 bases at V and 3 bases at J, with 13 bases in the middle. CDR1 and CDR2 (germline): MGHRA, YSYEKL. The CDR3 nucleotides are TGCGCCAGCAGCCCTGGACACCTTATCTACGAGCAGTACTTC. Translated: CASSPGHLIYEQYF.

The chain combines TRBV6-1 with TRBJ1-2; 10 bases match TRBD1. The CDR3 runs to 15 residues. V was clipped by 5 bases and J by 7 bases; unmatched bases: 10. Germline V gives CDR1 MNHNS, CDR2 SASEGT. Here the CDR3 reads CASSLLGTGDSGYTF. The DNA of the CDR3 is TGTGCCAGCAGTTTGCTGGGGACAGGGGATAGTGGCTACACCTTC.

The CDR3 DNA sequence: TGCGCCAGCAGATCCCTCATGGGTACTAGCTCCTACGAGCAGTACTTC. Its protein is CASRSLMGTSSYEQYF. V is TRBV4-1 and J is TRBJ2-7, with a weak D call TRBD2 (5 bases). The CDR3 length is 16 residues. The ends were cut back, 6 bases at V and 0 bases at J, with 18 bases in the middle. Germline CDR1 and CDR2: MGHRA and YSYEKL.

V gene TRBV18 combines with J gene TRBJ1-3; TRBD1 matches at 8 bases. V was pared by 3 bases and J by 0 bases, with 4 bases of the junction left unmatched. This CDR3 spans 16 amino acids. Germline assignment: CDR1 KGHSH and CDR2 LQKENI. The CDR3: CASSPYRGSSGNTIYF. As DNA, the CDR3 is TGTGCCAGCTCACCTTACAGGGGGTCCTCTGGAAACACCATATATTTT.

V and J are TRBV4-2 and TRBJ2-1; D is perhaps TRBD2 (6 bases). Germline CDR1 and CDR2: LGHNA and YNFKEQ. The V end was cut by 2 bases, the J end by 10 bases, with 15 bases between. This CDR3 comprises 14 residues. In DNA form, the CDR3 reads TGTGCCAGCAGCCAATTCCCACCCGGGGGAGAGCAGTTCTTC. It is translated as CASSQFPPGGEQFF.

The rearrangement uses TRBV4-1 and TRBJ2-2, with 12 bases identical to TRBD2. The length of the CDR3 is 22 residues. The V segment lost 3 bases and the J segment 4 bases; nucleotides outside the gene matches: 21. Germline V gives CDR1 MGHRA, CDR2 YSYEKL. Here the CDR3 reads CASSQPGGGVRLAGDATGELFF. CDR3 nucleotide sequence: TGCGCCAGCAGCCAGCCGGGTGGGGGGGTTAGACTAGCGGGAGACGCCACCGGGGAGCTGTTTTTT.

Only a few counts were recorded for this clone. The chain links TRBV5-4 to TRBJ2-5, with D possibly matching TRBD2 (6 bases). Germline loops: CDR1 SGHNT, CDR2 YYREEE (reference sequence). The CDR3 spans 15 residues. V lost 0 bases and J lost 5, with 14 bases in between. CDR3 sequence reads: CASSLGWDFPETQYF. The CDR3 DNA follows: TGTGCCAGCAGCTTGGGATGGGACTTCCCTGAGACCCAGTACTTC.

The rearrangement uses TRBV6-1 and TRBJ1-5, with a tentative D call TRBD1 (6 bases). This CDR3 is built from 13 residues. CDR1 and CDR2 (germline): MNHNS, SASEGT. Between the trimmed V and J ends, which lost 5 bases and 5 bases, there was a span of 10 bases. In nucleotides, the CDR3 is TGTGCCAGCAGTTTTACAGGGTATCAGCCCCAGCATTTT. Translating gives CASSFTGYQPQHF.